This T cell receptor beta chain was profiled in a study of T cell changes during pregnancy in multiple sclerosis. Libraries were prepared by immunoSEQ multiplex PCR; TCRdb keeps only in-frame clonotypes and omits some of them. The sample yields some 70,000 clones, roughly nine tenths seen once. Germline CDR1 reads KGHSH; CDR2 reads LQKENI. With V trimmed by 6 bases and J by 1 base, 7 bases remained unmatched. CDR3 size: 16 residues. The sample here was peripheral blood, taken after pregnancy. The receptor was derived from a female donor in good health, enrolled as a control in a pregnancy study. The genes are TRBV18 and TRBJ2-3; 10 bases fit TRBD2. The CDR3 DNA sequence: TGTGCCAGCTCCAACGGACTAGCGGTTCGCACAGATACGCAGTATTTT. It translates to CASSNGLAVRTDTQYF.